The TCR beta chain described here comes from a study of OX40 agonist ivuxolimab in advanced cancers. Study-level background: Mean age about 60 years, range 23 to 79; just over 80% male.

Profiling relied on immunoSEQ multiplex PCR, and the TCRdb table lists in-frame clones only, not all of them. The repertoire holds around 70,000 clones, with over 75% as singletons. Comments on this clone: Antigen: not known.

The CDR3 loop spans 15 amino acids. The germline CDR1 and CDR2 sequences are ENHRY and SYGVKD. Trimming shortened V by 2 bases and J by 4 bases, and 13 bases separated the two germline ends. Study-wide results and limits: Expanded clones tended on average to be more numerous among CD8+ T cells than CD4+.

The genes are TRBV10-3 and TRBJ2-3, with a weak D call TRBD2 (6 bases). This specimen consisted of CD4+ or CD8+ T cells sorted from blood, obtained in a trial of the OX40 agonist ivuxolimab. This sequence originates from an adult with an advanced solid tumor such as melanoma, head and neck, liver or kidney cancer. CDR3 protein: CAISENGGRADTQYF. The CDR3 region has the DNA TGTGCCATCAGTGAGAACGGGGGAAGGGCAGATACGCAGTATTTT.